This T cell receptor beta chain stems from a study of PD-1 blockade in mismatch repair-deficient tumors. TCRdb's copy holds only in-frame clones and misses some; the assay was immunoSEQ multiplex PCR. The sample includes around 40,000 clones, about 85% of them seen just once. The germline CDR1 and CDR2 sequences are ENHRY and SYGVKD. V lost 10 bases, J lost 4 bases, and 25 bases lay in between. The CDR3 extends over 16 amino acids. A few pembrolizumab responders had their TCRs sequenced. The sequencing here drew on peripheral blood, taken about 80 weeks after starting pembrolizumab. V gene TRBV10-3 combines with J gene TRBJ1-2; D possibly corresponds to TRBD1 (5 bases). The receptor was derived from an adult with mismatch repair-deficient cancer. CDR3 coding DNA: TGTGCCACCACGGGAGGTGCAGGGTCCCTCCTCTATGGCTACACCTTC. Protein product: CATTGGAGSLLYGYTF.